The T cell receptor beta chain described here comes from a study of T-cell reconstitution after alpha-beta-depleted transplantation in children listed by TCRdb under 2016. Broadly, across the study: Using TCR repertoire profiling, the study quantitatively followed how T-cell immune reconstitution unfolded in children after TCRalphabeta/CD19-depleted allogeneic hematopoietic cell transplantation. Overall study outcomes, separate from this receptor: Hyperexpanded clone frequencies declined over subsequent months; after one year, T-cell counts and TCRbeta diversity were mostly attributed to newly produced T cells. About two months after transplant, the apparently early recovery of alphabetaT-cell counts reportedly depended on just several hundred clones that had expanded rapidly and came from non-depleted graft cells. The high TCRbeta diversity at day 60 in some patients was ascribed to recipient T cells and intrathymic progenitors that had survived conditioning.

This specimen's treatment or condition label, interpreted: allogeneic hematopoietic cell transplantation with graft depleted of TCRalphabeta T cells and CD19 B cells. TCRalphabeta/CD19-depleted allogeneic hematopoietic cell grafts were given to the transplant recipients, all of whom were children. The library came from PCR. This sample was sequenced with an Illumina HiSeq 2500. TCR library preparation used molecular barcoding, with unique molecular identifiers applied to normalize quantification of the TCRbeta repertoire. The public sequencing data were trimmed at Q25 with fastp and processed into clonotypes with MiXCR by TCRdb, which kept only in-frame beta chains. Records with the same CDR3 protein are collapsed into one entry carrying the most frequent genes and DNA. This sample gives around 100,000 distinct CDR3 sequences in total; around 10% of them show up just once. The ten top clones hold roughly a third of the sample.

This clonotype was observed at least ten times. No antigen is known for it. No much larger clone is present one base from it, and per-base qualities are unavailable. The CDR3 numbers 15 residues from cysteine through phenylalanine. The sequence is cut down to CDR3 DNA, 45 bases in frame from base 1. Taken from the germline V gene, the CDR1 and CDR2 loops are SGHVS and FNYEAQ. Germline trimming amounts to 5 bases on V and 4 bases on J, with 2 as the count of junction bases outside the gene matches. Here the sequenced sample was PBMCs, taken before TCRalphabeta/CD19-depleted stem cell transplant. The chain is encoded by TRBV7-6 joined to TRBJ2-5; 15 middle bases align to TRBD2. The source of this sequence is a boy younger than 10 with acute lymphoblastic leukemia, due to receive a stem cell transplant. The CDR3 reads as follows: CASSGLAGGGETQYF. The DNA sequence is TGTGCCAGCAGCGGACTAGCGGGAGGGGGAGAGACCCAGTACTTC. The full variable domain, completed from the reference TRBV7-6 and TRBJ2-5 proteins outside the CDR3, reads GAGVSQSPRYKVTKRGQDVALRCDPISGHVSLYWYRQALGQGPEFLTYFNYEAQQDKSGLPNDRFSAERPEGSISTLTIQRTEQRDSAMYRCASSGLAGGGETQYFGPGTRLLVL.